Presented here are 23 T cell receptor beta chains from one specimen sequenced in a study of cytomegalovirus exposure and HLA in healthy donors. PCR employed 60 Vbeta and 13 Jbeta primers. Some clones are missing from TCRdb's copy, which holds only in-frame ones; the method was immunoSEQ multiplex PCR. The table has roughly 190,000 clones, 75% to 90% seen once. Sequencing was performed on PBMCs. The receptors come from a woman in her late teens or twenties in good health and CMV-seronegative.

CDR3 loop: CASSLMTGGEETQYF. The CDR3 DNA follows: TGTGCCAGCAGCTTAATGACAGGGGGCGAGGAGACCCAGTACTTC. V usage is TRBV5-6 and J usage is TRBJ2-5, with TRBD1 identical over 10 bases. J lost 5 bases, V lost 2 bases, and 6 bases had no gene match. CDR1 and CDR2 from the germline V gene are SGHDT and YYEEEE. The CDR3 loop spans 15 amino acids.

Comments on this clone: The identical CDR3 is also encoded by other nucleotide sequences in the sample. The chain is built from TRBV27 and TRBJ2-1; maybe TRBD1 (6 bases). The CDR3 extends over 14 amino acids. V was trimmed by 2 bases and J by 3 bases, leaving 8 bases between them. Looked up from germline, CDR1 is MNHEY and CDR2 is SMNVEV (reference sequence). The CDR3 DNA reads TGTGCCAGCAGTTTAAGGGGGAGCTACAATGAGCAGTTCTTC. Its protein product is CASSLRGSYNEQFF.

The CDR3 DNA follows: TGCGCCAGCAGCTTGACCTCGATCCTAGCGGGAGATCTCGAGCAGTACTTC. Its protein product is CASSLTSILAGDLEQYF. This chain uses TRBV5-1 with TRBJ2-7, with 10 bases identical to TRBD2. From germline, CDR1 is SGHRS and CDR2 YFSETQ. The CDR3 loop spans 17 amino acids. The junction had 13 bases not matched to a gene; V was cut back by 1 base and J by 6 bases.

This chain links TRBV5-6 with TRBJ2-2, with TRBD1 identical over 12 bases. Unmatched junction bases numbered 3, after V lost 2 bases and J lost 4 bases. The CDR3 loop spans 16 amino acids. Germline V lookup: CDR1 SGHDT, CDR2 YYEEEE. CDR3 in DNA: TGTGCCAGCAGCTTTGGGACAGGGGGCACCACCGGGGAGCTGTTTTTT. Residues: CASSFGTGGTTGELFF. Together with reference TRBV5-6 and TRBJ2-2, the CDR3 gives the full variable domain: DAGVTQSPTHLIKTRGQQVTLRCSPKSGHDTVSWYQQALGQGPQFIFQYYEEEERQRGNFPDRFSGHQFPNYSSELNVNALLLGDSALYLCASSFGTGGTTGELFFGEGSRLTVL.

This chain connects TRBV15 to TRBJ1-3; tentatively, D is TRBD1 (6 bases). The V and J ends lost 0 bases and 0 bases respectively, with 15 bases between them. The CDR3 is 18 residues long. Germline CDR1 and CDR2: LNHNV and YYDKDF (reference sequence). The CDR3 reads CATSRDFGTRSSGNTIYF. For the CDR3, the DNA is TGTGCCACCAGCAGAGATTTCGGGACACGGAGCTCTGGAAACACCATATATTTT.

This clone was seen a single time. The chain couples TRBV2 to TRBJ2-5; D perhaps matches TRBD2 (6 bases). The CDR3 covers 16 residues. CDR1 and CDR2 (germline): SNHLY, FYNNEI. The V end was cut by 2 bases, the J end by 5 bases, with 18 bases between. The CDR3 protein is CASSEWGLPSGETQYF. CDR3 nucleotide sequence: TGTGCCAGCAGTGAATGGGGACTCCCCAGCGGGGAGACCCAGTACTTC.

The rearrangement joins TRBV6-4 to TRBJ1-5; 9 bases fit TRBD1. Trimming at V came to 5 bases and at J to 6 bases, leaving 11 bases not matched to a gene. The germline V gene encodes CDR1 MRHNA and CDR2 SNTAGT. The CDR3 runs to 16 residues. The CDR3 DNA follows: TGTGCCAGCAGTCCCACAGGGGGCCCTTTGGGTCAGCCCCAGCATTTT. Translated: CASSPTGGPLGQPQHF.

The chain is built from TRBV9 and TRBJ1-1, with TRBD1 matching 7 bases. V shed 4 bases and J 3 bases; nucleotides not matched to a gene: 9. The CDR3 is 15 amino acids. The V gene's germline CDR1 is SGDLS and CDR2 YYNGEE. This chain's CDR3 is CASSLHRGLDTEAFF. The CDR3 nucleotides are TGTGCCAGCAGCCTCCACAGGGGATTGGACACTGAAGCTTTCTTT.

Worth noting for this clone: One end of the junction varies from germline; a read error may be responsible. CDR3 sequence (DNA): TGTGCCAGCAGCTTAGCGGGTTCGGGGGGCCGCTCCTACGAGCAGTGCTTC. Protein: CASSLAGSGGRSYEQCF. The genes are TRBV7-2 and TRBJ2-7, with a weak D call TRBD2 (7 bases). The CDR3 contains 17 residues. Germline values: CDR1 SGHTA, CDR2 FQGNSA.

The count of this clone is one. The V call is TRBV2, the J call TRBJ2-1, with TRBD1 matching 9 bases. The CDR3 length is 16 residues. CDR1 is SNHLY, CDR2 FYNNEI, per germline. J was trimmed by 4 bases and V by 6 bases; bases with no gene match: 10. The CDR3 DNA sequence: TGTGCCAGCAGAGAACAGGGGGCCAAAAGGTACAATGAGCAGTTCTTC. Protein sequence: CASREQGAKRYNEQFF.

This rearrangement joins TRBV21-1 to TRBJ2-1; the D segment call TRBD1 is taken from the table without a DNA check. TRBV21-1 is a pseudogene segment. CDR3 length: 15 amino acids. In nucleotides, the CDR3 is TGTGCCAGCAGCAAAGAGCAAAGTCCAGGGGATGAGCAGTTCTTC. The encoded protein is CASSKEQSPGDEQFF.

The chain couples TRBV6-1 to TRBJ2-3, with 11 positions matching TRBD2. The V and J ends lost 2 bases and 6 bases, in that order; junction bases with no gene match: 13. Germline V lookup: CDR1 MNHNS, CDR2 SASEGT. CDR3 length: 18 amino acids. The DNA of the CDR3 is TGTGCCAGCAGTGAATTTCGGGGTAGCGGGGGGGCCGGGGATACGCAGTATTTT. Translated, it gives CASSEFRGSGGAGDTQYF.

This clone was counted only a few times. The genes are TRBV7-9 and TRBJ2-4; the match to TRBD1 covers 9 bases. The CDR3 totals 14 residues. V gave up 6 bases and J gave up 0 bases; unmatched junction bases: 0. The germline V gene encodes CDR1 SEHNR and CDR2 FQNEAQ (reference sequence). The CDR3 DNA follows: TGTGCCAGCAGGGGACAGGGAGCCAAAAACATTCAGTACTTC. This encodes CASRGQGAKNIQYF.

The chain is built from TRBV4-1 and TRBJ2-7; a possible D gene is TRBD2 (5 bases). Looked up from germline, CDR1 is MGHRA and CDR2 is YSYEKL. The CDR3 loop spans 16 amino acids. Deletions cut 0 bases from V and 6 bases from J, with 18 bases between. CDR3 nucleotide sequence: TGCGCCAGCAGCCAAGACCGGGAAGCTGGATCAGGCGAGCAGTACTTC. Protein: CASSQDREAGSGEQYF.

The V call is TRBV10-3, the J call TRBJ2-3; no clear D. V shed 10 bases and J shed 1 base, with 9 bases lying between them. Per the germline V gene, CDR1 is ENHRY and CDR2 is SYGVKD. The CDR3 sequence is 12 residues long. This CDR3 reads CATDFGTDTQYF. The CDR3, as DNA: TGTGCCACCGACTTCGGCACAGATACGCAGTATTTT.

This chain links TRBV6-4 with TRBJ1-2; D ambiguous. Trimming stripped 3 bases from V and 3 bases from J, with 14 bases between. The CDR3 is 15 residues long. Looked up from germline, CDR1 is MRHNA and CDR2 is SNTAGT. CDR3 sequence reads: CASSESAGRYYGYTF. CDR3 bases: TGTGCCAGCAGTGAATCGGCAGGAAGGTACTATGGCTACACCTTC.

J is TRBJ2-7 and V is TRBV28, with TRBD2 matching 11 bases. This CDR3 has 16 residues. Germline V gene lookup returns CDR1 MDHEN and CDR2 SYDVKM. J gave up 4 bases and V 8 bases, and 13 bases lay outside the gene matches. For the CDR3, the DNA is TGTGCCAGCCCCCCTTCTCTAGCGGGAGGAGAGTACGAGCAGTACTTC. Protein sequence: CASPPSLAGGEYEQYF. Filled out from reference TRBV28 and TRBJ2-7, the complete variable domain reads DVKVTQSSRYLVKRTGEKVFLECVQDMDHENMFWYRQDPGLGLRLIYFSYDVKMKEKGDIPEGYSVSREKKERFSLILESASTNQTSMYLCASPPSLAGGEYEQYFGPGTRLTVT.

The chain links TRBV20-1 to TRBJ2-7; D gene ambiguous. The germline V gene encodes CDR1 DFQATT and CDR2 SNEGSKA (reference sequence). The CDR3 runs to 11 residues. V dropped 3 bases and J dropped 6 bases, with 9 bases sitting between them. CDR3 coding DNA: TGCAGTGCTAGGGTAGTTGCCGAGCAGTACTTC. This sequence encodes CSARVVAEQYF.

The chain joins TRBV28 to TRBJ2-7; TRBD1 matches 7 bases. The CDR3 is made up of 15 amino acids. V lost 5 bases to trimming and J lost 3 bases; unmatched junction nucleotides: 10. The germline V gene encodes CDR1 MDHEN and CDR2 SYDVKM. The CDR3 nucleotides are TGTGCCAGCAGTCTAGGGGGCGGTGCCCACTACGAGCAGTACTTC. Its protein product is CASSLGGGAHYEQYF.

The chain employs TRBV29-1 and TRBJ1-3; a possible D gene is TRBD1 (6 bases). The germline CDR1 and CDR2 sequences are SQVTM and ANQGSEA. With 4 bases removed from V and 4 bases from J, the gap between germline ends came to 20 bases. CDR3 length: 16 residues. This CDR3 reads CSVGYPGGTEGNTIYF. CDR3 DNA sequence: TGCAGCGTTGGCTATCCTGGGGGCACCGAGGGAAACACCATATATTTT.

DNA of the CDR3: TGTGCCAGCAGCCCGCACAGCGGGGGCACAGATACGCAGTATTTT. Translated, it gives CASSPHSGGTDTQYF. This rearrangement joins TRBV9 to TRBJ2-3; 7 bases line up with TRBD2. CDR1 is SGDLS and CDR2 is YYNGEE in the germline V gene. V shed 4 bases, J shed 1 base, and the junction held 6 bases outside the gene matches. The CDR3 length is 15 residues.

This rearrangement joins TRBV19 to TRBJ2-1; TRBD1 aligns across 7 bases. Trimming cost V 3 bases and J 0 bases; bases outside gene matches: 8. The CDR3 loop spans 17 amino acids. CDR1 is LNHDA and CDR2 is SQIVND in the germline V gene (reference sequence). CDR3 protein: CASSMPGTVSSYNEQFF. The CDR3 DNA follows: TGTGCCAGTAGTATGCCGGGGACAGTCAGCTCCTACAATGAGCAGTTCTTC.

A few counts support this clone. J is TRBJ2-1 and V is TRBV27, with 10 positions matching TRBD2. Per germline, CDR1 MNHEY and CDR2 SMNVEV (reference sequence). Trimming at V came to 5 bases and at J to 4 bases, leaving 5 bases not matched to a gene. The CDR3 is made up of 15 amino acids. The CDR3 loop reads CASSPGTSDYNEQFF. The CDR3 bases are TGTGCCAGCAGTCCCGGGACTAGCGATTACAATGAGCAGTTCTTC.